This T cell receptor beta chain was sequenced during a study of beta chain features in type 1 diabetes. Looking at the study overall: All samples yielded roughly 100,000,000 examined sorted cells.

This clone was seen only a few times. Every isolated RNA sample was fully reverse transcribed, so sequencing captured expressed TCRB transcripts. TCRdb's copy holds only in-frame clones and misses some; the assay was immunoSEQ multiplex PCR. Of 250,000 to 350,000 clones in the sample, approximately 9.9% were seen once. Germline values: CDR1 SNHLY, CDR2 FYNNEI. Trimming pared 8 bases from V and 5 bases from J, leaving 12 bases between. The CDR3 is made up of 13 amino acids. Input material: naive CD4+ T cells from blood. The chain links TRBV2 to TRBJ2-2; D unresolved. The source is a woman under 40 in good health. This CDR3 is CASFRLETGELFF. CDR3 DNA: TGTGCCAGCTTCCGTCTAGAAACCGGGGAGCTGTTTTTT.